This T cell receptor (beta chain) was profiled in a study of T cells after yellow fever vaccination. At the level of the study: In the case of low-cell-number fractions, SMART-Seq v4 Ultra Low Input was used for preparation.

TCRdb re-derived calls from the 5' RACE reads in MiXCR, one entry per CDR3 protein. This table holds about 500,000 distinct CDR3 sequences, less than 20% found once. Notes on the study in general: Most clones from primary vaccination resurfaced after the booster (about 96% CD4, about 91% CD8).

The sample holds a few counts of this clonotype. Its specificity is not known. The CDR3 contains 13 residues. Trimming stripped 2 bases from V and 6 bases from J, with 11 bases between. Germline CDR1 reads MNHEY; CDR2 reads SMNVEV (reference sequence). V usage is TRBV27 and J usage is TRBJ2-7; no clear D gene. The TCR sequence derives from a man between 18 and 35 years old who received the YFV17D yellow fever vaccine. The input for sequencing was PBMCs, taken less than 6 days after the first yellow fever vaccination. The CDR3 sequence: CASSLGRRREQYF. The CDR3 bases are TGTGCCAGCAGTTTAGGACGCAGGCGCGAGCAGTACTTC.